Listed below are T cell receptor beta chains from one sample, sequenced in a study of control samples from healthy donors and cancer patients. Produced via immunoSEQ multiplex PCR; TCRdb's table is partial and in-frame only. The sample contains roughly 69,000 clones, around 87% of which appear only once. Sequencing was done on a sample of PBMCs. The source of these receptors is a woman in her fifties or sixties with head and neck cancer. CDR3s include the opening cysteine and the closing phenylalanine or tryptophan. D genes are given only for firm matches. A clone size is listed for some rows: how often the clone was seen (once, few, many), or a class if it is expanded.

V gene,D gene,J gene,clone size,CDR3 protein,CDR3 DNA
TRBV7-8,NA,TRBJ1-2,NA,CASSLEGSFDYGYTF,TGTGCCAGCAGCTTAGAAGGGAGTTTTGACTATGGCTACACCTTC
TRBV2,TRBD2,TRBJ2-1,NA,CASLEQASGNNEQFF,TGTGCCAGCCTCGAGCAGGCTAGCGGAAACAATGAGCAGTTCTTC
TRBV3-1/TRBV3-2,TRBD2,TRBJ2-7,once,CASSQGAGGAYEQYF,TGTGCCAGCAGCCAGGGGGCGGGGGGAGCCTACGAGCAGTACTTC
TRBV28,TRBD1,TRBJ1-4,once,CASSSPGQGGEKLFF,TGTGCCAGCAGTTCTCCGGGACAGGGTGGCGAAAAACTGTTTTTT
TRBV3-1/TRBV3-2,TRBD2,TRBJ2-1,NA,CASSLRLAGSSYNEQFF,TGTGCCAGCAGCCTACGACTAGCGGGGAGCTCCTACAATGAGCAGTTCTTC
TRBV11-2,NA,TRBJ2-1,once,CASSLIGYNEQFF,TGTGCCAGCAGCTTAATCGGATACAATGAGCAGTTCTTC
TRBV2,TRBD1,TRBJ2-5,NA,CATTGQVGLETQYF,TGTGCCACCACGGGACAGGTGGGACTGGAGACCCAGTACTTC
TRBV27,TRBD1,TRBJ2-1,NA,CASSLSRDSYNEQFF,TGTGCCAGCAGTTTATCCCGGGACAGCTACAATGAGCAGTTCTTC
TRBV18,TRBD2,TRBJ2-3,NA,CASSQTSGEPQYF,TGTGCCAGCTCTCAGACTAGCGGGGAGCCGCAGTATTTT
TRBV19,NA,TRBJ1-5,NA,CASSRGVDQPQHF,TGTGCCAGTAGTAGGGGGGTGGACCAGCCCCAGCATTTT
TRBV4-2,NA,TRBJ2-3,few,CASSQGNLASGTQYF,TGTGCCAGCAGCCAAGGGAATTTAGCTAGTGGTACGCAGTATTTT
TRBV25-1,TRBD1,TRBJ1-6,NA,CASSPGQGRYSPLHF,TGTGCCAGCAGCCCCGGACAGGGCAGGTATTCACCCCTCCACTTT
TRBV30,NA,TRBJ1-1,NA,CACTQGGGSTEAFF,TGTGCCTGCACCCAGGGCGGTGGGAGCACTGAAGCTTTCTTT
TRBV5-8,NA,TRBJ2-7,NA,CASSLEQYF,TGTGCCAGCAGCCTCGAGCAGTACTTC
TRBV10-3,NA,TRBJ1-1,NA,CAISGTAGPMNTEAFF,TGTGCCATCAGTGGGACAGCTGGCCCCATGAACACTGAAGCTTTCTTT
TRBV27,NA,TRBJ1-5,NA,CASSFIGGNSNQPQHF,TGTGCCAGCAGTTTTATCGGCGGCAATAGCAATCAGCCCCAGCATTTT